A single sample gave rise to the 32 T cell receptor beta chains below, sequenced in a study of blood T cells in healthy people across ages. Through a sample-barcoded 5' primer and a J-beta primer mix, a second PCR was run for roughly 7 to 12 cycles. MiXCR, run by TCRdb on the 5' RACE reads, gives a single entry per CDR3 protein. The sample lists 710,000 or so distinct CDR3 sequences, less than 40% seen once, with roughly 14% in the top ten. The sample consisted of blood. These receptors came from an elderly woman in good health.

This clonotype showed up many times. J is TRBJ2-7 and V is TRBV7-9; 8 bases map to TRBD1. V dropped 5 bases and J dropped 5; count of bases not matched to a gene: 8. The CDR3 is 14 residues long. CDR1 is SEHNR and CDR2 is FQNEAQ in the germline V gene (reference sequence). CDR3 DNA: TGTGCCAGCAGCCCGCGGACAGGGACCGACGAGCAGTACTTC. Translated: CASSPRTGTDEQYF. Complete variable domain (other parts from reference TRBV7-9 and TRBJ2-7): DTGVSQNPRHKITKRGQNVTFRCDPISEHNRLYWYRQTLGQGPEFLTYFQNEAQLEKSRLLSDRFSAERPKGSFSTLEIQRTEQGDSAMYLCASSPRTGTDEQYFGPGTRLTVT.

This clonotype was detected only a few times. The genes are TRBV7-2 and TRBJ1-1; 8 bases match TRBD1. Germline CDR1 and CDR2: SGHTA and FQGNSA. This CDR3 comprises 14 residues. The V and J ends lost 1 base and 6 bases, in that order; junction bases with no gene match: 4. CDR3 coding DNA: TGTGCCAGCAGCTTAGGACAGGGGTACTCTGAAGCTTTCTTT. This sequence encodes CASSLGQGYSEAFF.

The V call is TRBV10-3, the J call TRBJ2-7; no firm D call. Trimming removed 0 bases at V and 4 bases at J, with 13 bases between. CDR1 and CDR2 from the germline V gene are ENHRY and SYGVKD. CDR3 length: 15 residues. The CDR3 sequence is CAISESVLGKYEQYF. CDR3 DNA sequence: TGTGCCATCAGTGAGTCAGTGCTAGGGAAGTACGAGCAGTACTTC.

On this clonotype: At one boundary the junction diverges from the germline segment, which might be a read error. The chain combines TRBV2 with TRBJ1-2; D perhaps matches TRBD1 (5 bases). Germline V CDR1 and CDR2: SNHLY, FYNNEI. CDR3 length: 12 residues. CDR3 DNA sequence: TGCAACCCGAGGGGCGAGGGCTATGGCTACACCTTC. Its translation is CNPRGEGYGYTF. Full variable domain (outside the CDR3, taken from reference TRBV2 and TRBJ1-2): EPEVTQTPSHQVTQMGQEVILRCVPISNHLYFYWYRQILGQKVEFLVSFYNNEISEKSEIFDDQFSVERPDGSNFTLKIRSTKLEDSAMYFCNPRGEGYGYTFGSGTRLTVV.

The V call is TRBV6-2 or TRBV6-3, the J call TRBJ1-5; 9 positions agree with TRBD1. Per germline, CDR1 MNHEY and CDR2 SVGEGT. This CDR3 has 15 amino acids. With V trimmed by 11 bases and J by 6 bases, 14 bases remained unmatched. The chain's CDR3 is CARAIGTGYSQPQHF. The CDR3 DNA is TGTGCCCGCGCCATAGGGACAGGGTACTCTCAGCCCCAGCATTTT.

The CDR3 DNA reads TGCAGTGCTAGAGGGCTCAGGAGCTCCTACAATGAGCAGTTCTTC. Translating it yields CSARGLRSSYNEQFF. The rearrangement uses TRBV20-1 and TRBJ2-1; D not certain. V was clipped by 1 base and J by 0 bases, with 10 bases between them. CDR3 length equals 15 residues. Germline V lookup: CDR1 DFQATT, CDR2 SNEGSKA (reference sequence).

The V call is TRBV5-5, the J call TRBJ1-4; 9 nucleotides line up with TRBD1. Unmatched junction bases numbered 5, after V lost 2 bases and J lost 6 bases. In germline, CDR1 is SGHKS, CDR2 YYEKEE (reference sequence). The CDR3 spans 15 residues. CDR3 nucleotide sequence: TGTGCCAGCAGCTTCGGGACAGGGAAGCATGAAAAACTGTTTTTT. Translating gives CASSFGTGKHEKLFF.

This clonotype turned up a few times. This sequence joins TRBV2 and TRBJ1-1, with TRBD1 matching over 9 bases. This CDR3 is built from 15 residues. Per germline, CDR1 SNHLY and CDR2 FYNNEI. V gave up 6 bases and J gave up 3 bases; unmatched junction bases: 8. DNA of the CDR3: TGTGCCAGCAGCCGACAGGGGGGAGACTACACTGAAGCTTTCTTT. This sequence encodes CASSRQGGDYTEAFF.

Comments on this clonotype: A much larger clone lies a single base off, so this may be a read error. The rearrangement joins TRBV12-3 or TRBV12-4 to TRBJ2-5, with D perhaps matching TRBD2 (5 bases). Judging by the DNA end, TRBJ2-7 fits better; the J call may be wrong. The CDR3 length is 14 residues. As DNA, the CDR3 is TGTACCAGCAGTTTAGGCCCGGGATCGAGCGAGCAGTACTTC. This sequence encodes CTSSLGPGSSEQYF.

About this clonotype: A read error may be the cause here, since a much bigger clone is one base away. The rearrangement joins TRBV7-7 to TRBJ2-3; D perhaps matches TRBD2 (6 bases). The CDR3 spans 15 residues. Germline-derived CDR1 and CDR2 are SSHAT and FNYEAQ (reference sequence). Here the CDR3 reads CASSFGRESPDTQYF. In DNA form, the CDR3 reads TGTGCTAGCAGCTTCGGCCGGGAGTCGCCGGATACGCAGTATTTT.

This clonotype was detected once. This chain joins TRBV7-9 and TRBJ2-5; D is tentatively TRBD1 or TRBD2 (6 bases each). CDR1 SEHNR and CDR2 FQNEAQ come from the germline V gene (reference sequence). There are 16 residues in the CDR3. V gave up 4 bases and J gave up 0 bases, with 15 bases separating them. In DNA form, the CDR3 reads TGTGCCAGCAGCTCCCCCGGGGGCCCGTACCAAGAGACCCAGTACTTC. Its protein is CASSSPGGPYQETQYF.

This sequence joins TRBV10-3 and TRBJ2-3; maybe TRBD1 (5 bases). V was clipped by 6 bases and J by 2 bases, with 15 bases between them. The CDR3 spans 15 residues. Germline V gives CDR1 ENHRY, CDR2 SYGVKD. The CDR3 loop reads CAIRLDSMLTDTQYF. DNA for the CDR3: TGTGCCATCAGACTCGACAGCATGCTCACAGATACGCAGTATTTT.

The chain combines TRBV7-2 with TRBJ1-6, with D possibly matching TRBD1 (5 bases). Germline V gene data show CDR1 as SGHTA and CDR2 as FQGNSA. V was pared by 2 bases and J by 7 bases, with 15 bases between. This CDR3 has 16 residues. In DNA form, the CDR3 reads TGTGCCAGCAGCTTATTTTTGGACAACCTCAATTCACCCCTCCACTTT. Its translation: CASSLFLDNLNSPLHF.

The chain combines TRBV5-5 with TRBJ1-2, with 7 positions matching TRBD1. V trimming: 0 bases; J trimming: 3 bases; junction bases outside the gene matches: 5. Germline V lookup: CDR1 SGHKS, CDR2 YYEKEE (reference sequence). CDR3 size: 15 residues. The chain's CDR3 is CASSLDGTGDYGYTF. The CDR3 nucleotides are TGTGCCAGCAGCTTGGACGGTACAGGGGACTATGGCTACACCTTC.

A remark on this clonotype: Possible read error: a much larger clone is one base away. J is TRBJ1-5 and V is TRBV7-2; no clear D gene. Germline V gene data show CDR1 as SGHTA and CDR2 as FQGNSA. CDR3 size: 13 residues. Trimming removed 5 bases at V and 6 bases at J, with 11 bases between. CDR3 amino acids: CASSPNPRQPQHF. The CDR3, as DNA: TGTGCCAGCAGCCCCAATCCCCGTCAGCCCCAGCATTTT. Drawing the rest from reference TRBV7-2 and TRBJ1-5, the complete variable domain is GAGVSQSPSNKVTEKGKDVELRCDPISGHTALYWYRQSLGQGLEFLIYFQGNSAPDKSGLPSDRFSAERTGGSVSTLTIQRTQQEDSAVYLCASSPNPRQPQHFGDGTRLSIL.

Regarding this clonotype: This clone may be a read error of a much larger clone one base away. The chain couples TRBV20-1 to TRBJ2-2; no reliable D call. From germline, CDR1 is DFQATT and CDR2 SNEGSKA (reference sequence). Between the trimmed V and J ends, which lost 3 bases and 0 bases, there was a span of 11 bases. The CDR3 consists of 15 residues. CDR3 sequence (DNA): TGCAGTGCTAGTAAGCCAGGTTCGAACACCGGGGAGCTGTTTTTT. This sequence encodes CSASKPGSNTGELFF.

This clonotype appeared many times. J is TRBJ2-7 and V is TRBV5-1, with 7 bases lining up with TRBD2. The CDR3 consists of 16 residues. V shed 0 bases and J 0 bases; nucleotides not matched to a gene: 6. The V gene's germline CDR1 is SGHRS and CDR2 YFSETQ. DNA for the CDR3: TGCGCCAGCAGCTTGGGGCCTAGCGGACACTCCTACGAGCAGTACTTC. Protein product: CASSLGPSGHSYEQYF.

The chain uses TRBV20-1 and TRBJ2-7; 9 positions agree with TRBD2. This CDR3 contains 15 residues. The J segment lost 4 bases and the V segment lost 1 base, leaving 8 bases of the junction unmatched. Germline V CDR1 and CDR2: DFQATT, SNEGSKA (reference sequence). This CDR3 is CSARGRLAGKYEQYF. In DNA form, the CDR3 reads TGCAGTGCTAGAGGCCGCCTAGCGGGAAAATACGAGCAGTACTTC.

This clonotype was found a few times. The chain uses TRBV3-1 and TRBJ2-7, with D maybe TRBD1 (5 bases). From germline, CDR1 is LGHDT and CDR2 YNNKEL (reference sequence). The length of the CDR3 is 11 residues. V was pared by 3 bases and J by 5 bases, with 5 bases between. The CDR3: CASSQDNEQYF. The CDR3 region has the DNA TGTGCCAGCAGCCAGGACAACGAGCAGTACTTC.

The CDR3 coding sequence is TGCAGTGCTAGCCCCAGATCTAATGAGCAGTTCTTC. This sequence encodes CSASPRSNEQFF. V gene TRBV20-1 combines with J gene TRBJ2-1, with D unclear. The V gene lost 3 bases and the J gene lost 7 bases, with 10 bases spanning the gap. This CDR3 contains 12 residues. CDR1 DFQATT and CDR2 SNEGSKA come from the germline V gene (reference sequence).

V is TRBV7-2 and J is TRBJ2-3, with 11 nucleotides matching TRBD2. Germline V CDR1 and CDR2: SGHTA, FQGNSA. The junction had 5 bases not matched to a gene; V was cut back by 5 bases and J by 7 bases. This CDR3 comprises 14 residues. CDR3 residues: CASSTTSGRNTQYF. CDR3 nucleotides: TGTGCCAGCAGCACTACTAGCGGGAGAAATACGCAGTATTTT. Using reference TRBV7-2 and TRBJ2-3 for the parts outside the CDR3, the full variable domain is GAGVSQSPSNKVTEKGKDVELRCDPISGHTALYWYRQSLGQGLEFLIYFQGNSAPDKSGLPSDRFSAERTGGSVSTLTIQRTQQEDSAVYLCASSTTSGRNTQYFGPGTRLTVL.

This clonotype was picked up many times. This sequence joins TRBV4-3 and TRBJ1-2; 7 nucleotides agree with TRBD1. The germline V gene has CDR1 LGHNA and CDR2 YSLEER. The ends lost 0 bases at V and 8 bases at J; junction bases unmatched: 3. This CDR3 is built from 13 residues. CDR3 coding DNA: TGCGCCAGCAGCCAAGAGAGGGGGCGAGGCTACACCTTC. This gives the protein CASSQERGRGYTF.

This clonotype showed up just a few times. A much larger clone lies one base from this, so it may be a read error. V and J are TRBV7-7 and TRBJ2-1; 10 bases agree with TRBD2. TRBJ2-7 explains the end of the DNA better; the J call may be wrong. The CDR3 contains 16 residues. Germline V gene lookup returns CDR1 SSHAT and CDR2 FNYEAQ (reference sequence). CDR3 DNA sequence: TGTGCTAGCAGCTTAGAGGGCCTAGCGGGGGCGGTTGAGCAGTACTTC. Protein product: CASSLEGLAGAVEQYF.

The CDR3 DNA follows: TGTGCCTGCACGACAGGCGCCTACGAGCAGTACTTC. As protein: CACTTGAYEQYF. This chain uses TRBV30 with TRBJ2-7; possibly TRBD1 for D (6 bases). The CDR3 extends over 12 amino acids. V was pared by 6 bases and J by 2 bases, with 11 bases between. The germline V gene encodes CDR1 GTSNPN and CDR2 SVGIG (reference sequence).

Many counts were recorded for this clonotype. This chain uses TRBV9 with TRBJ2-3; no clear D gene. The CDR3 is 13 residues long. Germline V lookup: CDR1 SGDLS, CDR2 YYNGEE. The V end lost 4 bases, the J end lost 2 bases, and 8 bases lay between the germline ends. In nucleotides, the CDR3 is TGTGCCAGCAGCAACTTAAACACAGATACGCAGTATTTT. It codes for CASSNLNTDTQYF.

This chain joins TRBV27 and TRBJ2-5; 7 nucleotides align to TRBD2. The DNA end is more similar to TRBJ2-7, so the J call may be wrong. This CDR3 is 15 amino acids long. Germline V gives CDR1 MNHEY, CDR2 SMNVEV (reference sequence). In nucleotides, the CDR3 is TGTGCCAGCAGTTTATTTGGGCGGGAGTTCGACGAGCAGTACTTC. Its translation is CASSLFGREFDEQYF.

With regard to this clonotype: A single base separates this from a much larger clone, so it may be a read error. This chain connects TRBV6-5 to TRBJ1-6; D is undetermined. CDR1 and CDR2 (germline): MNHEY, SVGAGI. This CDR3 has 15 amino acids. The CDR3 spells CANSYSSHSNSPLHF. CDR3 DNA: TGTGCCAACAGTTACTCGTCGCACAGTAATTCACCCCTCCACTTT.

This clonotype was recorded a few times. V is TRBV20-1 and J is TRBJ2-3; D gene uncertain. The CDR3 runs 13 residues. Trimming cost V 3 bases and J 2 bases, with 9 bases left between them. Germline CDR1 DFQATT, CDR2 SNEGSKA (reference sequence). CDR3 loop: CSARHFDTDTQYF. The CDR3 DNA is TGCAGTGCTAGGCACTTCGACACAGATACGCAGTATTTT.

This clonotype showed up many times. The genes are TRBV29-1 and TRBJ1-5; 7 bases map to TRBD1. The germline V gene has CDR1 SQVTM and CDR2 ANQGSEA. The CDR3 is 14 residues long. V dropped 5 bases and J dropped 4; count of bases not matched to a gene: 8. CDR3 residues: CSVSYRGGNQPQHF. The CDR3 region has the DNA TGCAGCGTTAGTTACAGGGGAGGTAATCAGCCCCAGCATTTT.

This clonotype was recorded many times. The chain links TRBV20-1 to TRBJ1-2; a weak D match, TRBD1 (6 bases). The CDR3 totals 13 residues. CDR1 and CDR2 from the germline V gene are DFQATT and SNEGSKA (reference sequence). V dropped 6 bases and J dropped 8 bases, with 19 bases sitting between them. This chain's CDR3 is CSAASRGAGGYTF. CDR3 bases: TGCAGTGCCGCATCGCGGGGGGCAGGGGGCTACACCTTC.

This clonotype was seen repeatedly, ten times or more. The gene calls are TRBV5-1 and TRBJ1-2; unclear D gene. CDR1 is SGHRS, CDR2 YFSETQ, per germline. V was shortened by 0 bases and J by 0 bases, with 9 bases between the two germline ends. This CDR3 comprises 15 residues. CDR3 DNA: TGCGCCAGCAGCTTGGACGACGTGGCTAACTATGGCTACACCTTC. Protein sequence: CASSLDDVANYGYTF.

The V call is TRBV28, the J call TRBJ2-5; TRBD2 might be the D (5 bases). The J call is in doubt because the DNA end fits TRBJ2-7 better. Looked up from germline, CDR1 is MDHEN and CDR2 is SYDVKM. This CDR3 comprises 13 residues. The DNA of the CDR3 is TGTGCCAGCAGTCATAGGGTCGGGGTCGAGCAGTACTTC. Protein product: CASSHRVGVEQYF.